The 14 T cell receptor beta chains given below trace back to one sample, sequenced in a study of beta chain features in type 1 diabetes. The investigators reverse transcribed all of the isolated RNA, so they sequenced expressed TCRB transcripts. Data came from immunoSEQ multiplex PCR; TCRdb stores just in-frame clones and leaves some out. Among about 210,000 clones listed, about a tenth were seen once. Sequencing was done on a sample of central memory CD4+ T cells from blood. The origin of the receptors is a young man in good health.

J is TRBJ2-1 and V is TRBV7-8; 9 bases match TRBD1. The germline gives CDR1 SGHVS, CDR2 FQNEAQ. The junction had 11 bases not matched to a gene; V was cut back by 5 bases and J by 9 bases. The CDR3 consists of 15 residues. CDR3 bases: TGTGCCAGCAGCACCTCCGGGACAGGGACGTTTGAGCAGTTCTTC. Its translation: CASSTSGTGTFEQFF. The full variable domain, with the rest looked up from reference TRBV7-8 and TRBJ2-1, is GAGVSQSPRYKVAKRGQDVALRCDPISGHVSLFWYQQALGQGPEFLTYFQNEAQLDKSGLPSDRFFAERPEGSVSTLKIQRTQQEDSAVYLCASSTSGTGTFEQFFGPGTRLTVL.

This clone came up many times. This chain uses TRBV10-3 with TRBJ1-1, with 8 bases lining up with TRBD1. The CDR3 is 12 amino acids. Per the germline V gene, CDR1 is ENHRY and CDR2 is SYGVKD. With 8 bases clipped from V and 5 bases from J, the junction kept 4 bases outside the gene matches. The CDR3 DNA is TGTGCCATCGGACAGGGCGGGACTGAAGCTTTCTTT. This translates into CAIGQGGTEAFF.

The rearrangement uses TRBV29-1 and TRBJ2-1, with 11 nucleotides matching TRBD2. There are 15 residues in the CDR3. With V trimmed by 3 bases and J by 4 bases, 5 bases remained unmatched. Germline V gene data show CDR1 as SQVTM and CDR2 as ANQGSEA. The CDR3 bases are TGCAGCGTTGAGACTAGCGGGACATTTTACAATGAGCAGTTCTTC. Translating it yields CSVETSGTFYNEQFF.

This clone has a handful of counts. V and J are TRBV7-8 and TRBJ1-1; a possible D gene is TRBD1 (5 bases). This CDR3 comprises 14 residues. V was trimmed by 5 bases and J by 0 bases, leaving 10 bases between them. The germline V gene has CDR1 SGHVS and CDR2 FQNEAQ. CDR3 region: CASSPWGVNTEAFF. CDR3 DNA sequence: TGTGCCAGCAGCCCCTGGGGGGTGAACACTGAAGCTTTCTTT.

This clone was counted at least ten times. The gene calls are TRBV30 and TRBJ2-1; D is unresolved. The CDR3 has 11 residues. V lost 4 bases and J lost 3, with 4 bases in between. Germline CDR1 is GTSNPN and CDR2 is SVGIG (reference sequence). The CDR3 nucleotides are TGTGCCTGGACAGGCTACAATGAGCAGTTCTTC. It yields the protein CAWTGYNEQFF.

This clone showed up just a few times. The sample contains more than one DNA sequence encoding this CDR3. V gene TRBV5-1 combines with J gene TRBJ2-5, with D hard to call. Germline CDR1 and CDR2: SGHRS and YFSETQ. There are 12 residues in the CDR3. Trimming took off 1 base at V and 1 base at J, with 2 bases between the two ends. CDR3 sequence reads: CASSLSQETQYF. The CDR3 region has the DNA TGCGCCAGCAGCTTGTCCCAAGAGACCCAGTACTTC. Combining the CDR3 with reference TRBV5-1 and TRBJ2-5 gives the whole variable domain KAGVTQTPRYLIKTRGQQVTLSCSPISGHRSVSWYQQTPGQGLQFLFEYFSETQRNKGNFPGRFSGRQFSNSRSEMNVSTLELGDSALYLCASSLSQETQYFGPGTRLLVL.

The CDR3 DNA reads as TGTGCCAGCGGAAGGGATGGCTACACCTTC. It encodes CASGRDGYTF. This chain connects TRBV28 to TRBJ1-2, with D unclear. Germline V gives CDR1 MDHEN, CDR2 SYDVKM. V dropped 8 bases and J dropped 6 bases, with 7 bases sitting between them. This CDR3 is 10 amino acids long.

This clone was seen more than once but under ten times. The J gene is TRBJ2-7, the V gene TRBV4-3, with TRBD1 matching 7 bases. The trim removed 5 bases at V and 9 bases at J, leaving 16 bases unmatched. This CDR3 has 15 residues. Germline assignment: CDR1 LGHNA and CDR2 YSLEER. DNA for the CDR3: TGCGCCAGCAGCGACTCGACAGGGAGTTCAACTCGGCAGTACTTC. Its translation is CASSDSTGSSTRQYF.

This clone was seen a handful of times. The rearrangement uses TRBV14 and TRBJ2-3; D is unresolved. There are 15 residues in the CDR3. CDR1 is SGHDN and CDR2 is FVKESK in the germline V gene. The V and J ends lost 0 bases and 4 bases respectively, with 11 bases between them. The CDR3 spells CASSQDRWDSDTQYF. CDR3 coding DNA: TGTGCCAGCAGCCAAGATCGTTGGGATTCAGATACGCAGTATTTT.

The rearrangement joins TRBV5-6 to TRBJ2-5; 9 bases match TRBD1. CDR3 length: 16 amino acids. CDR1 and CDR2 from the germline V gene are SGHDT and YYEEEE. Germline trimming cut 3 bases from V and 3 bases from J; bases unmatched to any gene: 9. The CDR3, as DNA: TGTGCCAGCAGCTCACCCGGGACAGGGCGAGAAGAGACCCAGTACTTC. Amino acids: CASSSPGTGREETQYF.

The chain recombines TRBV13 with TRBJ2-6; the D gene is possibly TRBD1 (6 bases). The CDR3 spans 15 residues. Germline CDR1 is PRHDT and CDR2 is FYEKMQ (reference sequence). The ends were cut back, 6 bases at V and 1 base at J, with 10 bases in the middle. The CDR3 DNA reads TGTGCCAGCAGTCACAGGGTTTCTGGGGCCAACGTCCTGACTTTC. It encodes CASSHRVSGANVLTF.

V usage is TRBV5-1 and J usage is TRBJ2-3; tentative D call: TRBD2 (5 bases). This CDR3 contains 15 residues. V was cut by 5 bases and J by 6 bases, with 19 bases left in between. Germline CDR1 and CDR2: SGHRS and YFSETQ. The CDR3 DNA follows: TGCGCCAGCAGAGATTTGGCGGGCAATTCGGATACGCAGTATTTT. It encodes CASRDLAGNSDTQYF.

J is TRBJ2-3 and V is TRBV14; D is unclear. Germline-derived CDR1 and CDR2 are SGHDN and FVKESK. The V gene lost 8 bases and the J gene lost 2 bases, with 11 bases spanning the gap. This CDR3 is 13 amino acids long. The CDR3 loop reads CASSGGLTDTQYF. The DNA of the CDR3 is TGTGCCAGCTCGGGCGGTCTCACAGATACGCAGTATTTT. The variable domain in full, completed from reference TRBV14 and TRBJ2-3, reads EAGVTQFPSHSVIEKGQTVTLRCDPISGHDNLYWYRRVMGKEIKFLLHFVKESKQDESGMPNNRFLAERTGGTYSTLKVQPAELEDSGVYFCASSGGLTDTQYFGPGTRLTVL.

V is TRBV7-3 and J is TRBJ2-3, with D tentatively TRBD1 (5 bases). V was shortened by 5 bases and J by 4 bases, with 7 bases between the two germline ends. The germline V gene has CDR1 SGHTA and CDR2 FQGTGA. The CDR3 totals 12 residues. The chain's CDR3 is CASSEGADTQYF. DNA of the CDR3: TGTGCCAGCAGCGAAGGGGCAGATACGCAGTATTTT.